This TCR beta chain is from a study of cytomegalovirus exposure and HLA in healthy donors (dated by TCRdb to 2016 to 2017). About the full investigation: An earlier analysis of 587 of the donors reported more than 250 Gb of sequence data and 117 million unique TCR beta sequences from 190 million or so T cells. Approximately 300 gigabases of sequencing data and around 85 million unique TCR sequences made up an early release that covered approximately 620 HLA-typed donors. Of the 300 to 500 genotyped donors, more than 75% were placed in the genetic ancestry cluster associated with self-reported Caucasian donors. The study aimed to test whether cataloging public T cell receptors could reveal signatures of past pathogen exposure. The T cell repertoires of 666 subjects were profiled by immunosequencing and related to cytomegalovirus serostatus. In addition to the first cohort of 650 to 800 subjects, a separate validation cohort of over 90 different subjects was used. To predict cytomegalovirus infection status, the study combined high-throughput TCR immunosequencing, statistical association of individual TCRs with disease status, and machine learning. To study patterns of TCR occurrence, a later analysis re-analyzed previously published TCR beta repertoires from under 750 donors and added high-resolution HLA genotyping. Rather than drawing on any new phenotypic data, the later analysis identified candidate immune exposures from TCR beta sequences and the way those sequences occurred across donors. To decide whether each TCR beta V gene segment behaved as functional or pseudogenic, an earlier analysis of some 600 of the donors relied on high-throughput TCR beta sequencing. Alongside the repertoire data, information on donor age, sex, ethnicity and CMV serostatus was compiled. In a later genetic analysis, genome-wide SNP genotypes for about 55% of the roughly 700 donors were used, and that subset was treated as a discovery cohort. All discovery cohort repertoires had been generated on a single sequencing platform. HLA typing included class I and class II loci at four-digit resolution. Typing coverage differed by locus: A, B, C, DRB1 and DQB1 were typed in about 620-640 donors, DQA1 in 500 to 550, DPA1 in approximately 600, and DPB1 in around 440. Five DR-DQ haplotypes were handled as single units for association and clustering because linkage in the cohort was strong. Among 300 to 450 genotyped donors of the cohort, an average of around 240,000 unique TCR beta nucleotide sequences were sequenced per donor, 15% to 20% of them non-productive.

Its CDR3 holds 17 amino acids, cysteine through phenylalanine. This entry keeps only the CDR3 DNA: 51 bases, framed from base 1. The library was generated by the immunoSEQ multiplex PCR assay. A mixture of 60 forward primers for TCR Vbeta segments and 13 reverse primers for TCR Jbeta segments was used in the multiplex PCR. The CDR3 region of rearranged TCR beta genes was amplified from genomic DNA with a multiplex PCR assay. The amplified TCR beta libraries were sequenced on the Illumina HiSeq System as 87-base-pair reads. Per the original workflow: A later analysis tallied roughly 78 million unique TCR beta chains across the 650 to 750 repertoires, and some 12 million of those chains were shared by two or more donors. A nearest-neighbor algorithm error-corrected the raw reads and collapsed the reads into unique sequences, merging closely related sequences to remove PCR and sequencing errors. Alignment of CDR3 sequences to IMGT reference sequences was used to assign V, D and J gene segments. For a sequence to be retained, a match of at least six nucleotides was required to both a V gene segment and a J gene segment. Rearrangements were classified as productive when the CDR3 lacked stop codons and remained in frame with V and J, and all other rearrangements were classified as non-productive. CDR3 was defined according to IMGT convention as the region running from the second conserved V-encoded cysteine to the conserved J-encoded phenylalanine. The earlier analysis of about 500 of the donors excluded sequences that lacked an unambiguous match to a single V gene segment. An earlier analysis of just under 600 of the donors called V segments functional above 56.7% productive rearrangements and segregating when the between-donor standard deviation exceeded 5%. A statistical classification framework was built to diagnose cytomegalovirus status from the catalog of TCR beta chain sequences. A later analysis assigned V and J genes by comparing TCR nucleotide sequences with IMGT/GENE-DB human TR gene sequences. Using the TCRdist pipeline, a later analysis assigned CDR3 sequences along with most-parsimonious VDJ recombination scenarios. In a later analysis, each TCR beta chain was defined by its CDR3 amino acid sequence together with its V-gene family, and reads without a unique V-gene family were excluded. To address suspected cross-contamination and a sequencing artifact, a later analysis removed over 500 highly shared, low-generation-probability nucleotide sequences. A later analysis calculated a clonal expansion index for each public chain from normalized within-repertoire ranks of inferred template counts. In a later analysis, generation probabilities were computed with a VDJ recombination model fitted to out-of-frame rearrangements, and the resulting probabilities were checked against IGoR. In a later analysis, TCR-TCR, TCR-HLA and TCR-CMV co-occurrence was scored with hypergeometric tests, and a repertoire-size bias correction was applied to TCR pairs. False discovery rates were estimated in a later analysis by permuting HLA or CMV assignments 20 times. A later analysis grouped co-occurring TCRs with DBSCAN, adding TCRdist sequence similarity when clustering within HLA-allele-positive subsets. Co-occurrence clustering excluded repertoires with fewer than 30,000 or more than 120,000 public chains, plus five with anomalous nucleotide sharing. Here the immuneACCESS table is served through TCRdb, limited to in-frame sequences with V and J called. Missing clones are a known gap in these copies; in checked studies unresolved V genes cover under half, and the rest lacks a known reason. That table gives V, J and clone size, and the DNA gave D and trimming. For this sample the table gives some 130,000 clones, of which approximately 80% were detected only once. Approximately 1.8% of the sample is in the top ten clones.

Concerning this clone: Its antigen is still unknown. No base qualities exist here, and no much larger clone lies one base off it.

Here is what the overall study found, with its caveats: In vitro tests confirmed that a few of the cytomegalovirus-associated TCR beta chains recognize cytomegalovirus antigens. It was suggested by the authors that the approach could potentially be generalized to other disease states and immunological phenotypes. In a later analysis, some 18,000 TCR beta sequences were associated with specific HLA alleles at a false discovery rate of 0.05. According to a later analysis, most CMV-associated TCR beta chains appeared to be HLA-restricted, and the HLA associations seemed to be driven largely by CMV exposure. According to a later analysis, TCR association rates differed among HLA loci, with DRB1 alleles showing the most associated TCRs and HLA-C alleles showing the fewest. In both the original and validation cohorts, the classifier was reported to diagnose cytomegalovirus status with high specificity and sensitivity. Because counts were too low, seventeen rarely observed V segments, including chromosome 9 orphons, were excluded from the earlier analysis of around 590 of the donors. Correlated functional status among segregating V segments might be attributable to linkage disequilibrium, but an unknown experimental factor could not be ruled out. In a later analysis, several top co-occurrence clusters were reported to appear linked to parvovirus B19, influenza, CMV and Epstein-Barr virus. In an earlier analysis of over 550 of the donors, most TCR beta V segments were observed in productive rearrangements about 90% or about 30% of the time, broadly matching IMGT annotations. Assigning TCR associations to individual alleles was difficult when HLA alleles, especially DR and DQ, strongly co-occurred. Compared with equally common non-associated chains, HLA-associated TCR beta chains in a later analysis were more clonally expanded and had lower generation probabilities. Because HLA typing was missing for some donors at each locus, association tests included only the typed subset. Across donors, most TCR sequences were observed very rarely, whereas some public TCRs were present in many individuals. A cluster of highly shared sequence variants was judged likely to represent a technical artifact of the sequencing pipeline. In a later genetic analysis, a missense DCLRE1C variant was associated with V-gene and J-gene trimming of TCR beta chains, and the association was replicated in an independent cohort. In the study, about 150 TCR beta chains were listed as associated with cytomegalovirus. The presence/absence analyses assumed that sequencing depth was roughly uniform across donors, and that assumption may not be true. Some IMGT-functional V segments, including TRBV6-2 and TRBV6-3, could not be distinguished by the 87-base-pair reads and were therefore excluded. In a later genetic analysis, fewer N-insertions in productive TCRs were reported among donors in an Asian-associated ancestry cluster than the roughly 640-donor mean. For the cohort, immune exposure information was limited to CMV serostatus. This cohort had only TCR beta chains sequenced, and the lack of alpha or paired-chain data limited which features could be detected. A further reported finding was that TCR beta sequences accurately predicted the HLA-A and HLA-B alleles for most subjects in the first cohort.

The cohort was made up of approximately 700 healthy bone marrow donors. At the time of sampling, every cohort member was nominally healthy, though immune exposures that went unrecorded were likely present. The donor was CMV seronegative and belonged to the group of 380 or so seronegative cohort members. A peripheral blood sample was collected from each donor, and TCR beta sequencing was performed on peripheral blood mononuclear cells. Genomic DNA extraction from the blood cell samples was performed with the Qiagen DNeasy Blood Extraction Kit. Sequencing was carried out using PBMCs. The TCR comes from a middle-aged woman in good health and CMV-seronegative. This receptor chain uses TRBV21-1 and TRBJ2-6; the DNA was not compared with TRBD1, the D call given in the table. TRBV21-1 is given as a pseudogene. The CDR3 reads as follows: CASSKNAGGTGANVLTF. The base sequence is TGTGCCAGCAGCAAAAACGCAGGGGGCACTGGGGCCAACGTCCTGACTTTC.